This TCR beta chain was documented in a study of shared clonotypes between healthy human individuals. The wider study: CD4 naive and memory got three plates each, CD8 naive two, CD8 memory one. Study results and limitations: The study found about 5% of naive CD4 clonotypes shared across a handful of donors.

Negatively enriched CD4+ T cells were divided by CD45RA into naive and memory. The CDR3 is 14 amino acids. V lost 2 bases and J 1 base, leaving 9 bases between the germline ends. Germline V gene lookup returns CDR1 SGHRS and CDR2 YFSETQ. The method was immunoSEQ multiplex PCR; TCRdb's version includes in-frame clones alone and lacks a portion of them. The profile shows about 2.4 million clones, around nine tenths of them singletons. This clone was recorded a few times. The antigen remains undetermined. Other DNA sequences of this sample code for an identical CDR3. Input material: naive CD4+ T cells sorted from blood. The subset is: CD45RA+ positively selected. V is TRBV5-1 and J is TRBJ1-1, with a tentative D call TRBD1 (6 bases). This clonotype originated in a man younger than 35 in good health. For the CDR3, the DNA is TGCGCCAGCAGCTTACGGACAGCGAACACTGAAGCTTTCTTT. As protein: CASSLRTANTEAFF.